The present TCR beta chain was sequenced within a study of blood T cell repertoires in COVID-19. Study in general: Acute and convalescent COVID-19 specimens originated in the United States, Italy and Spain. Nucleic acid was either cDNA or gDNA, and it came from T cells, B-cell-depleted T cells, or PBMCs.

Some clones are missing from TCRdb's copy, which holds only in-frame ones; the method was immunoSEQ multiplex PCR. Found here are about 87,000 clones, approximately 71% of them singletons; the top ten hold about 4.2%. CDR3 length: 11 amino acids. CDR1 is LNHDA and CDR2 is SQIVND in the germline V gene (reference sequence). Trimming stripped 3 bases from V and 4 bases from J, with 3 bases between. The sequence derives from a woman in her forties or fifties with acute or convalescent COVID-19. The sequenced material came from peripheral blood. V and J are TRBV19 and TRBJ1-1; D is ambiguous. The CDR3 is CASSIGTEAFF. The CDR3 DNA follows: TGTGCCAGTAGTATCGGCACTGAAGCTTTCTTT.